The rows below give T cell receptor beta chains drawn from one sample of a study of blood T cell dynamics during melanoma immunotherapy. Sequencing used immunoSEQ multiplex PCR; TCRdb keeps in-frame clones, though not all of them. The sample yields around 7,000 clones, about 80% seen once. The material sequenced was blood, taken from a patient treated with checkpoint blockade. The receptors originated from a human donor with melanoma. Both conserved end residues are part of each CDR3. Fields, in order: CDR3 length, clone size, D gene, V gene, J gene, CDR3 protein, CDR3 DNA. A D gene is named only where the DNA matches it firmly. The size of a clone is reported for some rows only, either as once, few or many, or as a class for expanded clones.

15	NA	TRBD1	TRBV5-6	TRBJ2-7	CASSPGGTGDYEQYF	TGTGCCAGCAGTCCAGGGGGGACAGGGGACTACGAGCAGTACTTC
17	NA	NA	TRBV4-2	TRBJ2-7	CASSQDPTTAESYEQYF	TGTGCCAGCAGCCAGGACCCTACAACGGCTGAATCCTACGAGCAGTACTTC
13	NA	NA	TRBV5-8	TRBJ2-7	CASSLGGPYEQYF	TGTGCCAGCAGCTTGGGAGGGCCGTACGAGCAGTACTTC
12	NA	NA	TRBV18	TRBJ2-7	CASSFPDYEQYF	TGTGCCAGCTCATTCCCGGACTACGAGCAGTACTTC
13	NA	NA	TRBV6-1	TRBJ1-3	CASSEAGGNTIYF	TGTGCCAGCAGTGAGGCGGGTGGAAACACCATATATTTT
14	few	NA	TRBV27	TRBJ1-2	CASSSEHKGDGYTF	TGTGCCAGCAGTTCCGAGCATAAGGGTGACGGCTACACCTTC
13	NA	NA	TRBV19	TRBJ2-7	CASGPASSYEQYF	TGTGCCAGCGGGCCGGCGAGCTCCTACGAGCAGTACTTC
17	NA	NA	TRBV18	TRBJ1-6	CASSLTVHPGADSPLHF	TGTGCCAGCTCACTAACAGTACACCCCGGGGCGGATTCACCCCTCCACTTT
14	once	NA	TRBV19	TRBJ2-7	CASSDPGHIYEQYF	TGTGCCAGTAGTGACCCAGGACACATCTACGAGCAGTACTTC
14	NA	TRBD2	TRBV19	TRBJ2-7	CASSTLAGSGEQYF	TGTGCCAGTAGTACCTTAGCGGGGAGCGGAGAGCAGTACTTC
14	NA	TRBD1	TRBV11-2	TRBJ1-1	CASSLVDRGAEAFF	TGTGCCAGCAGCTTAGTGGACAGGGGAGCTGAAGCTTTCTTT
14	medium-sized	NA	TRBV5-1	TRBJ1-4	CASSLQEGNEKLFF	TGCGCCAGCAGCTTACAGGAAGGGAATGAAAAACTGTTTTTT
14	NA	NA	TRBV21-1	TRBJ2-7	CASIRTGKSYEQYF	TGTGCCAGCATCAGGACAGGGAAAAGCTACGAGCAGTACTTC
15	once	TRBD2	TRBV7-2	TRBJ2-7	CASSVTSGVSYEQYF	TGTGCCAGCAGCGTAACTAGCGGGGTCTCCTACGAGCAGTACTTC
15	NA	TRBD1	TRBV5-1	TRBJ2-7	CASSLRTGDSYEQYF	TGCGCCAGCAGCTTGAGGACAGGGGACAGCTACGAGCAGTACTTC
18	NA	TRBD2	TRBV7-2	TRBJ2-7	CASSVGTSGRTVSYEQYF	TGTGCCAGCAGCGTAGGGACTAGCGGGAGGACCGTTTCCTACGAGCAGTACTTC
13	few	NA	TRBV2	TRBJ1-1	CASSESVGTEAFF	TGTGCCAGCAGTGAATCGGTCGGCACTGAAGCTTTCTTT
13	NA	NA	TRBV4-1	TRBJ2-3	CASSQVGAAAQYF	TGCGCCAGCAGCCAAGTTGGGGCAGCGGCGCAGTATTTT
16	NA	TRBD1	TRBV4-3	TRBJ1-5	CASSQDVTGSDQPQHF	TGCGCCAGCAGCCAAGATGTGACAGGGAGCGATCAGCCCCAGCATTTT
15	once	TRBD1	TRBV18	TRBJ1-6	CASSTDRGRNSPLHF	TGTGCCAGCTCAACAGACAGGGGGCGGAATTCACCCCTCCACTTT
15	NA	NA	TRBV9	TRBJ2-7	CASSVDPDGAYEQYF	TGTGCCAGCAGCGTAGATCCGGACGGCGCCTACGAGCAGTACTTC
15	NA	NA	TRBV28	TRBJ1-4	CASSTAWGRDEKLFF	TGTGCCAGCAGCACTGCGTGGGGAAGAGATGAAAAACTGTTTTTT
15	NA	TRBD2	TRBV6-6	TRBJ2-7	CASSPGLAGGDEQYF	TGTGCCAGCAGTCCGGGACTAGCGGGAGGGGACGAGCAGTACTTC
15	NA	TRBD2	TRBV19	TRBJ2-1	CASSIIAGGPGEQFF	TGTGCCAGTAGTATCATAGCGGGAGGGCCCGGTGAGCAGTTCTTC
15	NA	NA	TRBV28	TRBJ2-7	CASSSLGPVGDEQYF	TGTGCCAGCAGTTCCCTGGGGCCTGTGGGGGACGAGCAGTACTTC
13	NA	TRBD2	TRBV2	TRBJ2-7	CASLPLAGDEQYF	TGTGCCAGCTTGCCTCTAGCGGGAGACGAGCAGTACTTC
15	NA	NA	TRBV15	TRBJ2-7	CATSRGGNRDNEQYF	TGTGCCACCAGCAGGGGTGGGAACAGGGACAACGAGCAGTACTTC
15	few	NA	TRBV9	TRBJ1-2	CASSARGGPRYGYTF	TGTGCCAGCAGCGCTAGGGGGGGGCCCCGCTATGGCTACACCTTC
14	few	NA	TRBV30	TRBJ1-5	CAWSGGQYNQPQHF	TGTGCCTGGAGTGGTGGACAGTACAATCAGCCCCAGCATTTT
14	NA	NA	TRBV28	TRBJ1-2	CASSSMDTNYGYTF	TGTGCCAGCAGTTCCATGGACACGAACTATGGCTACACCTTC
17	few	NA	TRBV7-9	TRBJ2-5	CASSLVTGREFEETQYF	TGTGCCAGCAGCTTAGTGACTGGTCGGGAGTTTGAAGAGACCCAGTACTTC
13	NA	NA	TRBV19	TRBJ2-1	CASSTDSYNEQFF	TGTGCCAGTAGTACGGACAGCTACAATGAGCAGTTCTTC
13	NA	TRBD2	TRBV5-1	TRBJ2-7	CASTREGVHEQYF	TGCGCCAGCACACGGGAGGGGGTCCACGAGCAGTACTTC
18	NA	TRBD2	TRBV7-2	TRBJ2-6	CASSLGLAGSLGANVLTF	TGTGCCAGCAGCTTAGGACTAGCGGGAAGTCTTGGGGCCAACGTCCTGACTTTC
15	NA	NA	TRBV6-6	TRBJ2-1	CASCGSSQGGDEQFF	TGTGCCAGCTGCGGTTCGAGTCAGGGTGGAGATGAGCAGTTCTTC
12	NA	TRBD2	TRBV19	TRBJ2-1	CASSIVGRLPFF	TGTGCCAGTAGTATAGTCGGGAGGTTGCCGTTCTTC
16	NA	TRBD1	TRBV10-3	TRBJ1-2	CAISDVPGQGINGYTF	TGTGCCATCAGTGACGTTCCGGGACAGGGCATCAATGGCTACACCTTC
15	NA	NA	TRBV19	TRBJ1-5	CASSIGQGSNQPQHF	TGTGCCAGTAGTATAGGTCAGGGGAGCAATCAGCCCCAGCATTTT
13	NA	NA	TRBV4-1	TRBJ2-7	CASSQDIMRDPLF	TGCGCCAGCAGCCAAGATATTATGCGGGACCCTCTCTTC
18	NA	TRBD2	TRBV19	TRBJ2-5	CASSIRGLAGSSGETQYF	TGTGCCAGTAGTATTCGGGGACTAGCGGGTTCCAGTGGAGAGACCCAGTACTTC
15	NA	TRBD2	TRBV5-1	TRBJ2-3	CASSAEGTSPDTQYF	TGCGCCAGCAGCGCTGAGGGGACTAGTCCAGATACGCAGTATTTT
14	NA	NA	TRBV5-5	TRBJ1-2	CASSPQEANYGYTF	TGTGCCAGCAGCCCCCAGGAAGCTAACTATGGCTACACCTTC
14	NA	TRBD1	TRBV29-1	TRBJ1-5	CSVQPGQPNQPQHF	TGCAGCGTCCAACCGGGACAGCCCAATCAGCCCCAGCATTTT
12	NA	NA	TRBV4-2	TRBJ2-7	CASSPGTREQYF	TGTGCCAGCAGCCCAGGGACAAGGGAGCAGTACTTC
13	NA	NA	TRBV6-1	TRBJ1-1	CASPEQVNTEAFF	TGTGCCAGCCCAGAACAGGTGAACACTGAAGCTTTCTTT
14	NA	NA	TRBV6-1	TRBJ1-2	CASSLRGDSYGYTF	TGTGCCAGCAGCCTAAGGGGGGATAGCTATGGCTACACCTTC
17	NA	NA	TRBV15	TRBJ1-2	CATSNEQTYPTNYGYTF	TGTGCCACCAGCAACGAGCAGACCTACCCTACTAACTATGGCTACACCTTC
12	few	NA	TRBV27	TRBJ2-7	CASSSGLREQYF	TGTGCCAGCAGTTCCGGCCTAAGGGAGCAGTACTTC
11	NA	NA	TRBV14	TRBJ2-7	CASSRHYEQYF	TGTGCCAGCAGCCGACACTACGAGCAGTACTTC
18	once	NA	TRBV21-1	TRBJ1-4	CASSIRTGGFSTNEKLFF	TGTGCCAGCAGCATTAGGACAGGGGGTTTCAGCACTAATGAAAAACTGTTTTTT
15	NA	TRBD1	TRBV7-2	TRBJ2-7	CASSLFDRVPPEQYF	TGTGCCAGCAGCTTATTCGACAGGGTACCCCCCGAGCAGTACTTC
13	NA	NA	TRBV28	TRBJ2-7	CASRTMGSYEQYF	TGTGCCAGCAGAACCATGGGGAGTTACGAGCAGTACTTC
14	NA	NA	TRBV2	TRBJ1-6	CASSDSGPSPPLHF	TGTGCCAGCAGTGATTCAGGGCCGTCGCCACCCCTCCACTTT
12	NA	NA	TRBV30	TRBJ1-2	CAWSVLSGGYTF	TGTGCCTGGAGTGTACTTAGCGGTGGCTACACCTTC
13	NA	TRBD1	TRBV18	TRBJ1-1	CASSPDRVGEAFF	TGTGCCAGCTCACCCGACAGGGTCGGTGAAGCTTTCTTT